The subject of this entry is one T cell receptor beta chain. Version v3.0 of the immunoSEQ assay was performed at survey level. Sequenced by immunoSEQ multiplex PCR; TCRdb stores in-frame clones only, minus some. Of more than 20,000 clones listed, 95% are singletons. This specimen belongs to a study of long-term antiretroviral therapy in people with HIV. Looked up from germline, CDR1 is SEHNR and CDR2 is FQNEAQ (reference sequence). The CDR3 consists of 13 residues. V was pared by 5 bases and J by 8 bases, with 15 bases between. The source material was unsorted PBMCs, sampled roughly 5 years after starting antiretroviral therapy. The chain couples TRBV7-9 to TRBJ1-2; D is unclear. The TCR originated in a woman aged 45-65 years with HIV. The CDR3 bases are TGTGCCAGCAGCCTGGACGGAGGCGGGGGCTACACCTTC. This sequence encodes CASSLDGGGGYTF.